This TCR beta chain derives from a study of spatial heterogeneity in lung cancer. Looking at the study overall: Detected beta-chain sequences consistently exceeded alpha-chain sequences. Study results and limitations: More often at tumor resection than at routine follow-up, ubiquitous expanded tumor TCRs were detected in the blood.

V was clipped by 1 base and J by 7 bases, with 22 bases between them. The CDR3 contains 18 residues. The germline V gene encodes CDR1 SGHTA and CDR2 FQGNSA. This clonotype has more than one count but fewer than ten. Its antigen is still unknown. The study tagged each TCR cDNA molecule with a unique molecular identifier. TCRdb re-analysed the 5' RACE reads in MiXCR, keeping a single row per CDR3 protein. The sample holds fewer than 55,000 distinct CDR3 sequences, 6% to 8.5% seen once. Time point denoted: blood at routine non-recurrence follow-up after resection. In each case, whole RNA from tumor, nontumor lung or frozen PBMC was sequenced unsorted.

The chain uses TRBV7-2 and TRBJ2-2; D possibly uses TRBD1 or TRBD2 (6 bases each). The sequence was collected from a female donor with early-stage non-small cell lung cancer. The sequencing here drew on PBMCs, taken at follow-up. The CDR3: CASSLVTGRSSPIGELFF. CDR3 DNA sequence: TGTGCCAGCAGCTTAGTAACAGGGAGGTCTTCTCCTATCGGGGAGCTGTTTTTT.